The rows below give T cell receptor beta chains drawn from one sample of a study of CD4 and CD8 cells across lung adenocarcinoma regions. TCRdb processed the PCR reads anew with MiXCR; each CDR3 protein has one entry. The sample carries approximately 3,800 distinct CDR3 sequences, around three fifths recorded once. Material for sequencing was CD4+ T cells from the margin of a lung tumor. These receptors were taken from a male donor with lung adenocarcinoma. The CD4 and CD8 labels of this study may be unreliable. The CDR3 runs from the conserved cysteine through the conserved F or W. Each record gives: J gene, V gene, D gene, clone size, CDR3 DNA, CDR3 protein. A D gene is named only where the DNA matches it firmly. The size field is filled for only some rows; it gives once, few, many or a size class.

j_gene: TRBJ2-5
v_gene: TRBV6-1
d_gene: TRBD1
abundance: few
CDR3nt: TGTGCCAGCAGGGGTGGTTCAGGGGGCCAAGAGACCCAGTACTTC
CDR3aa: CASRGGSGGQETQYF

j_gene: TRBJ1-2
v_gene: TRBV12-3/TRBV12-4
d_gene: TRBD1
abundance: .
CDR3nt: TGTGCCAGCAGCAGTACAGGGGGCAACTATGGCTACACCTTC
CDR3aa: CASSSTGGNYGYTF

j_gene: TRBJ2-1
v_gene: TRBV6-1
d_gene: TRBD2
abundance: .
CDR3nt: TGTGCCAGCAGGTCAGGGACTACACAGAGCTACAATGAGCAGTTCTTC
CDR3aa: CASRSGTTQSYNEQFF

j_gene: TRBJ2-3
v_gene: TRBV6-5
d_gene: .
abundance: large
CDR3nt: TGTGCCAGCAGTCACCAATCGGGGTATTCGAAGACGGCAGATACGCAGTATTTT
CDR3aa: CASSHQSGYSKTADTQYF

j_gene: TRBJ2-2
v_gene: TRBV6-2/TRBV6-3
d_gene: TRBD2
abundance: .
CDR3nt: TGTGCCAGGCCGAACAGGGGACCTCGACTAGCGGGAGAGTCCGGGGAGCTGTTTTTT
CDR3aa: CARPNRGPRLAGESGELFF

j_gene: TRBJ1-5
v_gene: TRBV6-5
d_gene: .
abundance: few
CDR3nt: TGTGCCAGCAGTTTGGATGGGAATCAGCCCCAGCATTTT
CDR3aa: CASSLDGNQPQHF

j_gene: TRBJ2-7
v_gene: TRBV11-3
d_gene: TRBD2
abundance: .
CDR3nt: TGTGCCAGCAGCTTATTCGGGACTAGCGTTTCCTACGAGCAGTACTTC
CDR3aa: CASSLFGTSVSYEQYF

j_gene: TRBJ2-3
v_gene: TRBV6-4
d_gene: .
abundance: .
CDR3nt: TGTGCCAGGGGTGTGGGGGGCGGGGGCAAAGAGACGCAGTATTTC
CDR3aa: CARGVGGGGKETQYF

j_gene: TRBJ2-7
v_gene: TRBV6-1
d_gene: TRBD2
abundance: .
CDR3nt: TGTGCCAGCAGTGATCAATTAGCGGGAGTGAACGAGCAGTACTTC
CDR3aa: CASSDQLAGVNEQYF

j_gene: TRBJ2-7
v_gene: TRBV6-1
d_gene: .
abundance: once
CDR3nt: TGTGCCAGCAGTGTTACCGGGAGCTACGAGCAGTACTTC
CDR3aa: CASSVTGSYEQYF

j_gene: TRBJ2-7
v_gene: TRBV7-2
d_gene: TRBD1
abundance: .
CDR3nt: TGTGCCAGCAGCCCAACCGGGACAGGGGGATATTACCTCTACGAGCAGTACTTC
CDR3aa: CASSPTGTGGYYLYEQYF

j_gene: TRBJ1-2
v_gene: TRBV6-5
d_gene: TRBD1
abundance: once
CDR3nt: TGTGCCAGCAGTTTTGTGGGGACAGGCAACTATGGCTACACCTTC
CDR3aa: CASSFVGTGNYGYTF

j_gene: TRBJ2-7
v_gene: TRBV6-1
d_gene: .
abundance: .
CDR3nt: TGTGCCAGTACCCTAGCGTCTGGGGGTGACGAGCAGTACTTC
CDR3aa: CASTLASGGDEQYF

j_gene: TRBJ1-3
v_gene: TRBV6-1
d_gene: .
abundance: .
CDR3nt: TGTGCCAGCACAAGAGGGACGGCAACCTCTGGAAACACCATATATTTT
CDR3aa: CASTRGTATSGNTIYF

j_gene: TRBJ1-1
v_gene: TRBV6-1
d_gene: .
abundance: .
CDR3nt: TGTGCCAGCAGTAAGATATCAAACACTGAAGCTTTCTTT
CDR3aa: CASSKISNTEAFF

j_gene: TRBJ1-1
v_gene: TRBV25-1
d_gene: .
abundance: .
CDR3nt: TGTGCCAGCAGTGATACCGGGACACCAAACACTGAAGCTTTCTTT
CDR3aa: CASSDTGTPNTEAFF

j_gene: TRBJ1-6
v_gene: TRBV7-8
d_gene: .
abundance: .
CDR3nt: TGTGCCAGCAGCTCCGAACACCACCCGAATTCACCCCTCCACTTT
CDR3aa: CASSSEHHPNSPLHF

j_gene: TRBJ2-2
v_gene: TRBV7-2
d_gene: .
abundance: .
CDR3nt: TGTGCCAGCAGCTGGACTAAGGCGGGTGAGCTGTTTTTT
CDR3aa: CASSWTKAGELFF

j_gene: TRBJ1-6
v_gene: TRBV6-1
d_gene: .
abundance: .
CDR3nt: TGTGCCAGCAGTGAAGGCTGGGCTCTGTATAATTCACCCCTCCACTTT
CDR3aa: CASSEGWALYNSPLHF

j_gene: TRBJ2-1
v_gene: TRBV10-1
d_gene: TRBD2
abundance: .
CDR3nt: TGCGCCAGCAGTGCCGGGACTAGCGGGAACAATGAGCAGTTCTTC
CDR3aa: CASSAGTSGNNEQFF

j_gene: TRBJ1-2
v_gene: TRBV6-1
d_gene: .
abundance: few
CDR3nt: TGTGCCAGCAGTCCTACCCGGGATTTTTTGCCCTATGGCTACACCTTC
CDR3aa: CASSPTRDFLPYGYTF

j_gene: TRBJ2-1
v_gene: TRBV7-7
d_gene: TRBD1
abundance: few
CDR3nt: TGTGCTAGCAGCGTGGACAGGGGGAGTGAGCAGTTCTTC
CDR3aa: CASSVDRGSEQFF

j_gene: TRBJ2-3
v_gene: TRBV7-6
d_gene: .
abundance: .
CDR3nt: TGTGCCAGCAGCTTACAGCTAGATACGCAGTATTTT
CDR3aa: CASSLQLDTQYF

j_gene: TRBJ2-6
v_gene: TRBV12-3/TRBV12-4
d_gene: TRBD1
abundance: .
CDR3nt: TGTGCCAGCAGTTTCACCCCGGGACAGATCTCTGGGGCCAACGTCCTGACTTTC
CDR3aa: CASSFTPGQISGANVLTF

j_gene: TRBJ2-3
v_gene: TRBV6-5
d_gene: .
abundance: few
CDR3nt: TGTGCCAGCAGGTACACAGATACGCAGTATTTT
CDR3aa: CASRYTDTQYF

j_gene: TRBJ2-1
v_gene: TRBV7-2
d_gene: .
abundance: .
CDR3nt: TGTGCCAGCAGCTTAGGACTCGAAAGGCAGTTCTTC
CDR3aa: CASSLGLERQFF

j_gene: TRBJ1-2
v_gene: TRBV6-1
d_gene: .
abundance: .
CDR3nt: TGTGCCAGCAGTGAAGATGGGGGATCCTATGGCTACACCTTC
CDR3aa: CASSEDGGSYGYTF

j_gene: TRBJ2-1
v_gene: TRBV6-1
d_gene: TRBD2
abundance: .
CDR3nt: TGTGCCAGCAGGACTAGCGGGAGTTATGAGCAGTTCTTC
CDR3aa: CASRTSGSYEQFF